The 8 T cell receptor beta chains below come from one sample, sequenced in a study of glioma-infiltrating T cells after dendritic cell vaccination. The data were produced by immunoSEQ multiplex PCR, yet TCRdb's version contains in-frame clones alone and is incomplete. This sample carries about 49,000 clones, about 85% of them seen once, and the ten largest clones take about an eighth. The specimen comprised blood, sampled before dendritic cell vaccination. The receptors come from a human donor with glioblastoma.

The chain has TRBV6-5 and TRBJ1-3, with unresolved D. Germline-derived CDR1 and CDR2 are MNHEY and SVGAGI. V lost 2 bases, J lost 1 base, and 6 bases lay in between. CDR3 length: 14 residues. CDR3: CASSYRQSGNTIYF. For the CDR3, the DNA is TGTGCCAGCAGTTACCGACAATCTGGAAACACCATATATTTT.

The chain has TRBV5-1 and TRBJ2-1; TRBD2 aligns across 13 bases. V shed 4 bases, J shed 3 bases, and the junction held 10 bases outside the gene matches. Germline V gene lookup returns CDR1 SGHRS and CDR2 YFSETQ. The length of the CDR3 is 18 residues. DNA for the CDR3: TGCGCCAGCAGCCTAGGACTAGCGGGAGATTTAAGCTACAATGAGCAGTTCTTC. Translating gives CASSLGLAGDLSYNEQFF.

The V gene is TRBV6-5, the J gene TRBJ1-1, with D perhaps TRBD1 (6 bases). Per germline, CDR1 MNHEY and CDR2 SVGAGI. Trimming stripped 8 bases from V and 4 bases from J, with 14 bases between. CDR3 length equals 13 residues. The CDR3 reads CASSTGSSTEAFF. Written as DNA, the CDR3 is TGTGCCAGCTCCACAGGGTCGAGCACTGAAGCTTTCTTT.

The CDR3 region has the DNA TGTGCCAGCAGCTTACCGGGGACAGGGGCAGATACGCAGTATTTT. The encoded protein is CASSLPGTGADTQYF. V gene TRBV11-3 combines with J gene TRBJ2-3; 10 positions match TRBD1. This CDR3 spans 15 amino acids. CDR1 is SGHNT and CDR2 is YENEEA in the germline V gene. The trim removed 2 bases at V and 4 bases at J, leaving 3 bases unmatched.

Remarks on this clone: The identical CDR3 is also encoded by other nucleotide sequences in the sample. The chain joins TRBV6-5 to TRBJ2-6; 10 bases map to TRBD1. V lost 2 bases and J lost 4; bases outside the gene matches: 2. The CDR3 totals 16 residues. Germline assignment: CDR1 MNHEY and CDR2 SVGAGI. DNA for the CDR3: TGTGCCAGCAGTTACGGGACAGGGGCAGGGGCCAACGTCCTGACTTTC. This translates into CASSYGTGAGANVLTF.

This CDR3 reads CASSAKPGQARGYTF. CDR3 in DNA: TGTGCCAGCAGTGCCAAACCGGGACAGGCTCGAGGCTACACCTTC. The chain employs TRBV6-4 and TRBJ1-2, with 8 bases fitting TRBD1. V lost 4 bases and J lost 8; bases outside the gene matches: 12. Germline V CDR1 and CDR2: MRHNA, SNTAGT. The CDR3 runs to 15 residues.

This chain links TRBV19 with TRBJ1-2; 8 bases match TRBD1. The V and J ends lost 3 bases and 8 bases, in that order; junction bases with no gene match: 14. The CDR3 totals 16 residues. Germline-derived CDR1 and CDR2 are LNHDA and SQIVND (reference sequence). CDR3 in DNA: TGTGCCAGTAGTATCCTCGTTGGGACAGGAGGAGAGGGCTACACCTTC. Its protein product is CASSILVGTGGEGYTF.

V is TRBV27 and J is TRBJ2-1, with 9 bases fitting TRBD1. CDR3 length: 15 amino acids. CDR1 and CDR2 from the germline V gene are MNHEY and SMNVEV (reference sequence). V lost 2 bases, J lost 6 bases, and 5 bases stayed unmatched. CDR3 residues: CASSLEDRGFNEQFF. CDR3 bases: TGTGCCAGCAGTTTAGAGGACAGGGGATTCAATGAGCAGTTCTTC.